The rows below give T cell receptor beta chains drawn from one sample of a study of blood T cell repertoires in COVID-19. Repertoires were generated with immunoSEQ multiplex PCR, while TCRdb's copy carries only in-frame clones and drops some. The data hold fewer than 350,000 clones, with about 86% observed a single time. Sequenced material: peripheral blood. Receptors originate from a woman aged 30 to 39 with COVID-19, enrolled during active disease. Each CDR3 is given with its conserved first and last residue. D genes are given only for firm matches. For some rows the clone size is stated as once, few or many, or as a class when expanded; others skip it.

D gene: TRBD2
J gene: TRBJ2-7
V gene: TRBV28
clone size: NA
CDR3 DNA: TGTGCCAGCAGTCCCGGGACTAGCGAGTCCTACGAGCAGTACTTC
CDR3 protein: CASSPGTSESYEQYF

D gene: NA
J gene: TRBJ2-5
V gene: TRBV7-2
clone size: once
CDR3 DNA: TGTGCCAGCAGCTTAGGAACTACCCAAGAGACCCAGTACTTC
CDR3 protein: CASSLGTTQETQYF

D gene: NA
J gene: TRBJ2-7
V gene: TRBV12-3/TRBV12-4
clone size: NA
CDR3 DNA: TGTGCCAGCAGTTTAGCGGGGCAGGAGCAGTACTTC
CDR3 protein: CASSLAGQEQYF

D gene: NA
J gene: TRBJ2-1
V gene: TRBV7-2
clone size: NA
CDR3 DNA: TGTGCCAGCAGCTCCGGGACTCCAGCCTACAATGAGCAGTTCTTC
CDR3 protein: CASSSGTPAYNEQFF

D gene: NA
J gene: TRBJ2-3
V gene: TRBV6-5
clone size: NA
CDR3 DNA: TGTGCCAGCAGTCACTTCGCGGGAAGCACAGATACGCAGTATTTT
CDR3 protein: CASSHFAGSTDTQYF

D gene: TRBD1
J gene: TRBJ2-7
V gene: TRBV5-4
clone size: NA
CDR3 DNA: TGTGCCAGCAGCCCCGGAGGGGGGACAGGGAGCTCCGAGCAGTACTTC
CDR3 protein: CASSPGGGTGSSEQYF

D gene: NA
J gene: TRBJ2-1
V gene: TRBV5-1
clone size: NA
CDR3 DNA: TGCGCCAGTCTGGGGGGCAATGAGCAGTTCTTC
CDR3 protein: CASLGGNEQFF

D gene: TRBD1
J gene: TRBJ1-6
V gene: TRBV6-6
clone size: NA
CDR3 DNA: TGTGCCAGCAGTATACAGGGGGAAGGCTCACCCCTCCACTTT
CDR3 protein: CASSIQGEGSPLHF

D gene: NA
J gene: TRBJ1-5
V gene: TRBV19
clone size: NA
CDR3 DNA: TGTGCCAGTAGGGCCTCTTACAATCAGCCCCAGCATTTT
CDR3 protein: CASRASYNQPQHF

D gene: NA
J gene: TRBJ1-2
V gene: TRBV24-1
clone size: NA
CDR3 DNA: TGTGCCACCAGTGATACGGACAGCGCCTATGGCTACACCTTC
CDR3 protein: CATSDTDSAYGYTF

D gene: NA
J gene: TRBJ2-1
V gene: TRBV21-1
clone size: NA
CDR3 DNA: TGTGCCAGCACGCAGTTTCAGTTCTTC
CDR3 protein: CASTQFQFF

D gene: NA
J gene: TRBJ2-3
V gene: TRBV4-2
clone size: NA
CDR3 DNA: TGTGCCAGCAGCCACCGGGGTGAGAGACCGTATTTT
CDR3 protein: CASSHRGERPYF

D gene: TRBD1
J gene: TRBJ1-4
V gene: TRBV6-5
clone size: NA
CDR3 DNA: TGTGCCAGCAGAGAGGGGGCAGCTAATGAAAAACTGTTTTTT
CDR3 protein: CASREGAANEKLFF

D gene: TRBD1
J gene: TRBJ1-1
V gene: TRBV19
clone size: NA
CDR3 DNA: TGTGCCAGTACTGACAGGGGTAGGGTGAACACTGAAGCTTTCTTT
CDR3 protein: CASTDRGRVNTEAFF

D gene: NA
J gene: TRBJ2-5
V gene: TRBV20-1
clone size: NA
CDR3 DNA: TGCAGTGCCACCCGGGAGACCCAGTACTTC
CDR3 protein: CSATRETQYF

D gene: NA
J gene: TRBJ2-1
V gene: TRBV27
clone size: many
CDR3 DNA: TGTGCCAGCAGTTTATTAGATGAGCAGTTCTTC
CDR3 protein: CASSLLDEQFF

D gene: TRBD1
J gene: TRBJ1-4
V gene: TRBV28
clone size: NA
CDR3 DNA: TGTGCCAGCAGGGACAGGAGCTCCGAAAAACTGTTTTTT
CDR3 protein: CASRDRSSEKLFF

D gene: TRBD1
J gene: TRBJ1-2
V gene: TRBV29-1
clone size: NA
CDR3 DNA: TGCAGCGTTCAGGGCAGGGGGCCCCTCGGGTATGGCTACACCTTC
CDR3 protein: CSVQGRGPLGYGYTF

D gene: TRBD1
J gene: TRBJ1-1
V gene: TRBV2
clone size: NA
CDR3 DNA: TGTGCCAGCAGTGTGCAGGGGGCGAACACTGAAGCTTTCTTT
CDR3 protein: CASSVQGANTEAFF

D gene: TRBD2
J gene: TRBJ2-6
V gene: TRBV10-3
clone size: NA
CDR3 DNA: TGTGCCATCAGTGAGTGGCTAGCGGGGGGGCCGGGGGCCAACGTCCTGACTTTC
CDR3 protein: CAISEWLAGGPGANVLTF

D gene: TRBD2
J gene: TRBJ2-5
V gene: TRBV4-1
clone size: NA
CDR3 DNA: TGCGCCAGCAGCCCACCGGGACTAGCGAGAGAGACCCAGTACTTC
CDR3 protein: CASSPPGLARETQYF

D gene: NA
J gene: TRBJ2-7
V gene: TRBV5-1
clone size: NA
CDR3 DNA: TGCGCCAGCAGCTCCGACAGCCTCTACGAGCAGTACTTC
CDR3 protein: CASSSDSLYEQYF

D gene: NA
J gene: TRBJ2-7
V gene: TRBV28
clone size: NA
CDR3 DNA: TGTGCCAGCAGCTCAGCAGGGGACGAGCAGTACTTC
CDR3 protein: CASSSAGDEQYF

D gene: NA
J gene: TRBJ2-7
V gene: TRBV2
clone size: NA
CDR3 DNA: TGTGCCAGCAGGGACAGCGGGAACGAGCAGTACTTC
CDR3 protein: CASRDSGNEQYF

D gene: NA
J gene: TRBJ2-7
V gene: TRBV13
clone size: NA
CDR3 DNA: TGTGCCAGCAGCTTAACAGGGTTAGCCTACGAGCAGTACTTC
CDR3 protein: CASSLTGLAYEQYF

D gene: TRBD2
J gene: TRBJ2-7
V gene: TRBV30
clone size: NA
CDR3 DNA: TGTGCCTGGACTTCGACTAGCGGTTCCTACGAGCAGTACTTC
CDR3 protein: CAWTSTSGSYEQYF

D gene: NA
J gene: TRBJ1-4
V gene: TRBV11-2
clone size: NA
CDR3 DNA: TGTGCCAGCAGCCACGTGAGCAGTGGCGGTCCCTATAATGAAAAACTGTTTTTT
CDR3 protein: CASSHVSSGGPYNEKLFF

D gene: NA
J gene: TRBJ2-7
V gene: TRBV11-2
clone size: NA
CDR3 DNA: TGTGCCAGCAGCTTGAGGAGGAAAGAGATATACGAGCAGTACTTC
CDR3 protein: CASSLRRKEIYEQYF

D gene: TRBD2
J gene: TRBJ2-1
V gene: TRBV6-2/TRBV6-3
clone size: NA
CDR3 DNA: TGTGCCAGCAGTTACCGTAGCGGGGAGCAGTTCTTC
CDR3 protein: CASSYRSGEQFF

D gene: TRBD2
J gene: TRBJ2-1
V gene: TRBV2
clone size: NA
CDR3 DNA: TGTGCCGCGGGGGTAGGACTAGCGGGGGAGAATGAGCAGTTCTTC
CDR3 protein: CAAGVGLAGENEQFF

D gene: TRBD2
J gene: TRBJ2-1
V gene: TRBV11-2
clone size: NA
CDR3 DNA: TGTGCCAGCAGAGCGGGGAGGGGCTTTGGCGATGAGCAGTTCTTC
CDR3 protein: CASRAGRGFGDEQFF

D gene: NA
J gene: TRBJ2-3
V gene: TRBV14
clone size: NA
CDR3 DNA: TGTGCCAGCAGCCCCGAGAGGTCGCGGACGCAGTATTTT
CDR3 protein: CASSPERSRTQYF

D gene: NA
J gene: TRBJ2-7
V gene: TRBV18
clone size: NA
CDR3 DNA: TGTGCCAGCTCACCAAGGACAGATACTGAGCAGTACTTC
CDR3 protein: CASSPRTDTEQYF

D gene: TRBD1
J gene: TRBJ1-2
V gene: TRBV5-4
clone size: NA
CDR3 DNA: TGTGCCAGCAACCTCCAACAGGGGACGCGGTATGGCTACACCTTC
CDR3 protein: CASNLQQGTRYGYTF

D gene: NA
J gene: TRBJ2-3
V gene: TRBV7-6
clone size: NA
CDR3 DNA: TGTGCCAGCAGCTCCGGCGGGACCAGCACAGATACGCAGTATTTT
CDR3 protein: CASSSGGTSTDTQYF